This T cell receptor beta chain was sequenced during a study of CD8+CD57+ T cells in acquired aplastic anemia. Study at large: On average, sorted CD4+ and CD8+ cells gave approximately 3.1 ug of DNA. General observations from the study: In common between the patients and the controls were more than 25 CD8+ CDR3 sequences.

The sequenced patients had an expansion of CD8+CD57+ cells seen by flow cytometry. Germline assignment: CDR1 MNHEY and CDR2 SMNVEV (reference sequence). The CDR3 totals 14 residues. On this clonotype: The target antigen is unknown. This may stem from a read error, because a much larger clone lies one nucleotide away.

TCR beta VDJ and CDR3 were profiled, and genomic DNA was the template. TCRdb re-called the reads with MiXCR, one entry per CDR3 protein. The sample yields 150,000 to 200,000 distinct CDR3 sequences, roughly 63% seen once. The sample taken for sequencing was sorted CD4+, CD8+, or CD8+CD57+ T cells (not recorded which) from PBMCs. The chain has TRBV27 and TRBJ2-7, with D possibly called TRBD1 or TRBD2 (5 bases each). This clonotype originated in a human donor with aplastic anemia. This chain's CDR3 is CASSPGRIFYGQYF. CDR3 in DNA: TGTGCCAGCAGTCCGGGACGAATTTTCTACGGGCAGTACTTC.